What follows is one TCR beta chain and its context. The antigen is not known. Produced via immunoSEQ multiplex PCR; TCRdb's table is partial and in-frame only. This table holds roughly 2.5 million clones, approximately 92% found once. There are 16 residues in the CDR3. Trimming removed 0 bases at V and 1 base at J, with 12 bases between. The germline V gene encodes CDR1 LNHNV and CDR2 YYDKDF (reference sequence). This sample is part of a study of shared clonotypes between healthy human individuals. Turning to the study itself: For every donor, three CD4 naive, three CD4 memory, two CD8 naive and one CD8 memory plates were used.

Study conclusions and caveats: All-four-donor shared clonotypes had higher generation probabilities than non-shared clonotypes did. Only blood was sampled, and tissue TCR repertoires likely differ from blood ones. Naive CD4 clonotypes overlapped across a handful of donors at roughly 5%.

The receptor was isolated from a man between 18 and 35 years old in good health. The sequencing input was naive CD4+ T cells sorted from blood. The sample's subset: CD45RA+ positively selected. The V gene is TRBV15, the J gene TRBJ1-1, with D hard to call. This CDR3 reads CATSRDGGKGNTEAFF. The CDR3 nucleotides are TGTGCCACCAGCAGAGATGGAGGGAAAGGGAACACTGAAGCTTTCTTT.